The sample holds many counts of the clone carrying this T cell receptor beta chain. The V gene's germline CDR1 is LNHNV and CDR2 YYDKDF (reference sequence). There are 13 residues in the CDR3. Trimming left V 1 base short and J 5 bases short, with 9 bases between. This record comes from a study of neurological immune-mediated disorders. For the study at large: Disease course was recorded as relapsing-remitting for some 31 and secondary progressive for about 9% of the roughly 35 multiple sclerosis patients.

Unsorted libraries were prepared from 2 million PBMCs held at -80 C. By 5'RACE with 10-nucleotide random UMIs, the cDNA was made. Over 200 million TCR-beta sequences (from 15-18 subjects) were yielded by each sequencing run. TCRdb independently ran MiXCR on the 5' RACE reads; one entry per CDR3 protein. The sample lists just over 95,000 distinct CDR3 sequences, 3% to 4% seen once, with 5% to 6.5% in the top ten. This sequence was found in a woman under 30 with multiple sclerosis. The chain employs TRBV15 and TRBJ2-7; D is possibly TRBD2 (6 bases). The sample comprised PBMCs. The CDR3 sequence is CATSRGLEDEQYF. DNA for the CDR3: TGTGCCACCAGCAGAGGACTAGAGGACGAGCAGTACTTC.